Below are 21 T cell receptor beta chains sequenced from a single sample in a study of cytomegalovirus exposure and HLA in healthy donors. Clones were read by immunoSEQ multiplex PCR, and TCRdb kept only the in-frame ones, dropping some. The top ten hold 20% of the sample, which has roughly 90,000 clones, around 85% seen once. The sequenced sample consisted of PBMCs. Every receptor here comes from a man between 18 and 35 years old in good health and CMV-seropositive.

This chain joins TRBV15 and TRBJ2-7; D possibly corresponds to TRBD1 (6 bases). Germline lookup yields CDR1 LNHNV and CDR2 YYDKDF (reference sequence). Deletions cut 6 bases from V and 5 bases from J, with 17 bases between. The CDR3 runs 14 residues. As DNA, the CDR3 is TGTGCCACCAGTGTGGACCGGGACACCAACGAGCAGTACGTC. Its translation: CATSVDRDTNEQYV.

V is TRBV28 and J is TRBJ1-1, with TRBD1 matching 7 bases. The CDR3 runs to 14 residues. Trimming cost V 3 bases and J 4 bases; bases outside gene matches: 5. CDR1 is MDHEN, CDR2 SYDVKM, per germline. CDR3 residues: CASSLAGGSTEAFF. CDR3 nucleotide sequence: TGTGCCAGCAGTTTGGCAGGGGGGAGCACTGAAGCTTTCTTT.

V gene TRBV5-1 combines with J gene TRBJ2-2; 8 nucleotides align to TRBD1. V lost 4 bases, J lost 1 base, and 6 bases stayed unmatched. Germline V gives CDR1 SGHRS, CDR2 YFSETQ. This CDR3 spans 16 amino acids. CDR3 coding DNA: TGCGCCAGCAGCCCAGGACAGGGTTGGAACACCGGGGAGCTGTTTTTT. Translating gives CASSPGQGWNTGELFF.

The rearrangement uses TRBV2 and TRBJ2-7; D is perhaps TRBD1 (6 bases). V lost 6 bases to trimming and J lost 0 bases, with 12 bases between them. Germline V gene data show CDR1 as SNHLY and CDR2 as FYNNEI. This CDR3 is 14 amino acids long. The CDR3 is CASRETGSSYEQYV. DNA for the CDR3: TGTGCCAGCAGGGAGACAGGAAGCTCCTACGAGCAGTACGTC.

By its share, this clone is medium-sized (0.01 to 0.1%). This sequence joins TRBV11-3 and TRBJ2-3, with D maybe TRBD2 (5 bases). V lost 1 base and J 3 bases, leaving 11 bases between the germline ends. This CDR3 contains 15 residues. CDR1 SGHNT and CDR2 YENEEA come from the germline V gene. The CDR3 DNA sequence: TGTGCCAGCAGCTTAGGCGGAGCGGTAACAGATACGCAGTATTTT. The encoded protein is CASSLGGAVTDTQYF. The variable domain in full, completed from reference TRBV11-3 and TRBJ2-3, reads EAGVVQSPRYKIIEKKQPVAFWCNPISGHNTLYWYLQNLGQGPELLIRYENEEAVDDSQLPKDRFSAERLKGVDSTLKIQPAELGDSAVYLCASSLGGAVTDTQYFGPGTRLTVL.

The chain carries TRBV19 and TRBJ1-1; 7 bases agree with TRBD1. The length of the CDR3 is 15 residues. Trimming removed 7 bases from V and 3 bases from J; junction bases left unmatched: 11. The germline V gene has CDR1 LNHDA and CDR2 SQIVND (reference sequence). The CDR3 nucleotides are TGTGCCAGTATCCAAACAGGGGTAAGCGACACTGAAGCTTTCTTT. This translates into CASIQTGVSDTEAFF. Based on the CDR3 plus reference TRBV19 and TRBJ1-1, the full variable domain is DGGITQSPKYLFRKEGQNVTLSCEQNLNHDAMYWYRQDPGQGLRLIYYSQIVNDFQKGDIAEGYSVSREKKESFPLTVTSAQKNPTAFYLCASIQTGVSDTEAFFGQGTRLTVV.

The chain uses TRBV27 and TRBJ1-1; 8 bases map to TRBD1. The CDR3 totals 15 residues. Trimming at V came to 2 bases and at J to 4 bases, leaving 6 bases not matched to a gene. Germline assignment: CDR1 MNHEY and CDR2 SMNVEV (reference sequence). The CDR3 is CASSLTGQGGTEAFF. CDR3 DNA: TGTGCCAGCAGTTTAACCGGACAGGGAGGCACTGAAGCTTTCTTT.

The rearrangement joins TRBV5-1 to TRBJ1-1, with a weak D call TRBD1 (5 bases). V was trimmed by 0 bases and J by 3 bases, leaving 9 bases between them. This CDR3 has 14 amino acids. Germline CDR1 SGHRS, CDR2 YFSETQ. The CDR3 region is CASSLVGGYTEAFF. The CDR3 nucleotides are TGCGCCAGCAGCTTGGTTGGGGGGTACACTGAAGCTTTCTTT.

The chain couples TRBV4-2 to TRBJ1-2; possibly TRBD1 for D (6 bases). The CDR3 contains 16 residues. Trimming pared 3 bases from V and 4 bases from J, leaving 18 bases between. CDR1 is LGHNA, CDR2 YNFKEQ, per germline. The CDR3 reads CASSQGIQGVPYGYTF. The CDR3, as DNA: TGTGCCAGCAGCCAGGGGATACAGGGTGTCCCCTATGGCTACACCTTC.

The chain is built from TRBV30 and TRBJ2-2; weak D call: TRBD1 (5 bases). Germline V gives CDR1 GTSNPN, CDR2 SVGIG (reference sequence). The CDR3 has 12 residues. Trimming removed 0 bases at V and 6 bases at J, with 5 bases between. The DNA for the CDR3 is TGTGCCTGGAGTGTAGGGGCCGGGGAGCTGTTTTTT. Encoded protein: CAWSVGAGELFF.

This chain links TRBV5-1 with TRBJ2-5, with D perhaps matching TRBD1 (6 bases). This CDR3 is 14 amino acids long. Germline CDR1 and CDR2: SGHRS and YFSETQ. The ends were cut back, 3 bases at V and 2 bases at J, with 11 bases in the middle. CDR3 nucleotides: TGCGCCAGCAGCTCACAGGGACGACAAGAGACCCAGTACTTC. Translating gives CASSSQGRQETQYF. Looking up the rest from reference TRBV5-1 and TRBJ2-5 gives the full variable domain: KAGVTQTPRYLIKTRGQQVTLSCSPISGHRSVSWYQQTPGQGLQFLFEYFSETQRNKGNFPGRFSGRQFSNSRSEMNVSTLELGDSALYLCASSSQGRQETQYFGPGTRLLVL.

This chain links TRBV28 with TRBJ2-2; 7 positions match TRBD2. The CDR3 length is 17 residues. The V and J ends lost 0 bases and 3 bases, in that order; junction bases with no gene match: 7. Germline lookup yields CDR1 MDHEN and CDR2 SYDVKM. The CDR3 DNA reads TGTGCCAGCAGTTTATGGGGTGGACGGGGGGACACCGGGGAGCTGTTTTTT. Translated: CASSLWGGRGDTGELFF.

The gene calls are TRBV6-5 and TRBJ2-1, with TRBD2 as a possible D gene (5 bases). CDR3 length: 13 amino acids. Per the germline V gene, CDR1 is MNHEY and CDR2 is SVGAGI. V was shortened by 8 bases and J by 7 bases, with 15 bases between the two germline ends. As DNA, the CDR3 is TGTGCCAGCGCCTGGGAGATTGGTAATGAGCAGTTCTTC. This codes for CASAWEIGNEQFF.

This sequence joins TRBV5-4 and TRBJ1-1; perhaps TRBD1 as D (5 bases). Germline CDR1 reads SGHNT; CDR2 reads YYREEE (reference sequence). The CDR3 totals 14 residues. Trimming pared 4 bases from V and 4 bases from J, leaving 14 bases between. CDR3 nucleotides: TGTGCCAGCAGCCGCCTGGGGGGGGGCACTGAAGCTTTCTTT. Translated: CASSRLGGGTEAFF.

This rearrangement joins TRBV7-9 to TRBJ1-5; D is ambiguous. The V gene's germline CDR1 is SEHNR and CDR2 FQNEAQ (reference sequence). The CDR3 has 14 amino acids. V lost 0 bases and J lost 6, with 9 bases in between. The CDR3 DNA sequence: TGTGCCAGCAGCTTAGCGCAGGAGGGTCAGCCCCAGCATTTT. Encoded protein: CASSLAQEGQPQHF.

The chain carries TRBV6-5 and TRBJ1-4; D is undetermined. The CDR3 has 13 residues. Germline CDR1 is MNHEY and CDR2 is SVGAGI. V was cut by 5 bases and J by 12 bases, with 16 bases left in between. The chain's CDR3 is CASSRGLALELFF. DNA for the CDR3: TGTGCCAGCAGTAGAGGGCTGGCTTTGGAACTGTTTTTT.

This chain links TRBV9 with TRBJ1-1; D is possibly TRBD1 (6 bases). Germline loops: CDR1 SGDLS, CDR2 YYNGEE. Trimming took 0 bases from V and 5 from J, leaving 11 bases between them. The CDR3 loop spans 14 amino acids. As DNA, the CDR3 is TGTGCCAGCAGCGTAGGCGATAGGGGGACTGAAGCTTTCTTT. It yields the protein CASSVGDRGTEAFF.

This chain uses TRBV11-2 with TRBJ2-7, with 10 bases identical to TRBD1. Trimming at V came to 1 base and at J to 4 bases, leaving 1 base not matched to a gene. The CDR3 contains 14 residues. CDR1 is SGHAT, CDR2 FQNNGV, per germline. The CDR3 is CASSLVGQGYEQYF. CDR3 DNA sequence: TGTGCCAGCAGCTTAGTGGGACAGGGGTACGAGCAGTACTTC.

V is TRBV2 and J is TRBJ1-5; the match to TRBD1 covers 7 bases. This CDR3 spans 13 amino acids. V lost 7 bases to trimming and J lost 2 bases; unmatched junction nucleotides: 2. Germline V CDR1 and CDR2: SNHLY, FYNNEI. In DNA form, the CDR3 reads TGTGCCAGCACCGGACAGGGCAATCAGCCCCAGCATTTT. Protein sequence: CASTGQGNQPQHF.

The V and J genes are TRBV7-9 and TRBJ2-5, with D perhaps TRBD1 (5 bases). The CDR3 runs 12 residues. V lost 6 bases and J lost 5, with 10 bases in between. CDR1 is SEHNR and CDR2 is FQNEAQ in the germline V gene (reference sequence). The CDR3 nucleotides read TGTGCCAGCAGTAGGGGTCCGGAGACCCAGTACTTC. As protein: CASSRGPETQYF.

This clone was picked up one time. The CDR3 loop is CASSYGGTNEQFF. The CDR3 DNA follows: TGTGCCAGCAGTTACGGGGGGACCAATGAGCAGTTCTTC. The genes are TRBV6-5 and TRBJ2-1; D may be TRBD2 (6 bases). The CDR3 extends over 13 amino acids. Per germline, CDR1 MNHEY and CDR2 SVGAGI. The V gene lost 2 bases and the J gene lost 6 bases, with 8 bases spanning the gap.